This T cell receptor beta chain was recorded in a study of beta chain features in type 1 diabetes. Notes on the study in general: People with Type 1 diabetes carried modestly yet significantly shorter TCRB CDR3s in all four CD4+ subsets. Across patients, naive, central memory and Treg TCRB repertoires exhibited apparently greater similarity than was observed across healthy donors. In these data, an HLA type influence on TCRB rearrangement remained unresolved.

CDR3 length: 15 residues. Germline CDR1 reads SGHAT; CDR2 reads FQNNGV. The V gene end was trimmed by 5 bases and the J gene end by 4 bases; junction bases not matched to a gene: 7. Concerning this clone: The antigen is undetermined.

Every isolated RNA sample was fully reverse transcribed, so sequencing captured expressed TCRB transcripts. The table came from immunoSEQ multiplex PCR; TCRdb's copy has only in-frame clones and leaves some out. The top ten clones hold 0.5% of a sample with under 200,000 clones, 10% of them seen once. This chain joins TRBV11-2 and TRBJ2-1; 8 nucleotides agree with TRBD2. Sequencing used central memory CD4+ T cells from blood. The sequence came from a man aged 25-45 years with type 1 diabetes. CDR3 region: CASSVVAGKYNEQFF. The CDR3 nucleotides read TGTGCCAGCAGCGTGGTAGCGGGGAAGTACAATGAGCAGTTCTTC.